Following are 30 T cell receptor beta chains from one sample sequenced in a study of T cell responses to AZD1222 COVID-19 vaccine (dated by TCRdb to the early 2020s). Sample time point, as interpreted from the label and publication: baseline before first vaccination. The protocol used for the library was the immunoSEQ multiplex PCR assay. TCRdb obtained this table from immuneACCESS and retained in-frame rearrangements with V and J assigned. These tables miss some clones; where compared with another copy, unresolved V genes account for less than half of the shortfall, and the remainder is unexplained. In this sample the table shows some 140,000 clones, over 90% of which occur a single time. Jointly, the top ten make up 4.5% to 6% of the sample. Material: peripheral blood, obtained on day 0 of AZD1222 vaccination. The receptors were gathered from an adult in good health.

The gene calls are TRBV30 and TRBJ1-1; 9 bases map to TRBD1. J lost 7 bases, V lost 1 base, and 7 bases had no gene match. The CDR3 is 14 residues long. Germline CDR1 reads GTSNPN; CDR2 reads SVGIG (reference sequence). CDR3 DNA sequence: TGTGCCTGGAGTGACGGGACAGGGTGGGGTGAAGCTTTCTTT. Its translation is CAWSDGTGWGEAFF.

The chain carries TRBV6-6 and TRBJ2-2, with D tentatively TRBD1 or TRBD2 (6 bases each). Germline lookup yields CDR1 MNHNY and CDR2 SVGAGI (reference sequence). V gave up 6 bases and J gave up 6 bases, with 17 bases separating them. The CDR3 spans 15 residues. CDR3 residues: CASSSTPGAPGELFF. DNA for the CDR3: TGTGCCAGCAGCTCGACCCCGGGGGCACCCGGGGAGCTGTTTTTT.

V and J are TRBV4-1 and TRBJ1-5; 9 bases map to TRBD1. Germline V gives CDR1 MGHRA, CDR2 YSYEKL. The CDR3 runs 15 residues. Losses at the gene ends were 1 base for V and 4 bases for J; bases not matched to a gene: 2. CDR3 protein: CASSQGQGVNQPQHF. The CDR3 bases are TGCGCCAGCAGCCAAGGACAGGGGGTTAATCAGCCCCAGCATTTT.

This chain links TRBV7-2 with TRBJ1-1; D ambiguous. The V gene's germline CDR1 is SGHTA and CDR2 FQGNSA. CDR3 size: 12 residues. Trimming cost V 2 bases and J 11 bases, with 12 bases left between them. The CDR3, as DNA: TGTGCCAGCAGCTTATATTTGGGGTCGGCTTTCTTT. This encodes CASSLYLGSAFF.

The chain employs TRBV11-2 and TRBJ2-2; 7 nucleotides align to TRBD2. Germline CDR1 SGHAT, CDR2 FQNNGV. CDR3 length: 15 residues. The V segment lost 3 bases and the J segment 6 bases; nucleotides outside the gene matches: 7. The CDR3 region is CASSLGGWSAGELFF. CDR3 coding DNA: TGTGCCAGCAGCTTGGGGGGGTGGAGTGCCGGGGAGCTGTTTTTT.

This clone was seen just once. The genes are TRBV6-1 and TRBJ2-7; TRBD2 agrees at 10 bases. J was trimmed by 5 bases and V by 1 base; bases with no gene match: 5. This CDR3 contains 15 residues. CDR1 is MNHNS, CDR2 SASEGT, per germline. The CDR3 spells CASSEGAGGPHEQYF. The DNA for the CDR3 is TGTGCCAGCAGTGAAGGAGCGGGAGGGCCCCACGAGCAGTACTTC.

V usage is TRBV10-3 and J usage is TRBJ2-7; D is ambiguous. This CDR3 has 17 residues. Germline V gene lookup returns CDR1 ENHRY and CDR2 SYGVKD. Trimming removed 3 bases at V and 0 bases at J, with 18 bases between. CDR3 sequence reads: CAISDPGSAESSYEQYF. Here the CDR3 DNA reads TGTGCCATCAGTGACCCCGGGTCCGCTGAAAGCTCCTACGAGCAGTACTTC.

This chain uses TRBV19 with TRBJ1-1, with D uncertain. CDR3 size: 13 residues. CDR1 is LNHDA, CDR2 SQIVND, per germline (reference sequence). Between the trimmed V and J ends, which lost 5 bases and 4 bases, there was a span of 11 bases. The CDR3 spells CASSVGVRTEAFF. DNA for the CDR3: TGTGCCAGTAGTGTCGGGGTTCGCACTGAAGCTTTCTTT.

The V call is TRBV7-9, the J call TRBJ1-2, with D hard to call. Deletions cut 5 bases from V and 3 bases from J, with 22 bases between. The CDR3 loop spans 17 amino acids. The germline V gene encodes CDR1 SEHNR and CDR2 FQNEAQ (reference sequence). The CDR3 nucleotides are TGTGCCAGCAGCCCCCCCTCTTCGAACCGCCCGCACTATGGCTACACCTTC. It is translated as CASSPPSSNRPHYGYTF. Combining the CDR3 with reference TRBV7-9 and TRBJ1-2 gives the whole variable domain DTGVSQNPRHKITKRGQNVTFRCDPISEHNRLYWYRQTLGQGPEFLTYFQNEAQLEKSRLLSDRFSAERPKGSFSTLEIQRTEQGDSAMYLCASSPPSSNRPHYGYTFGSGTRLTVV.

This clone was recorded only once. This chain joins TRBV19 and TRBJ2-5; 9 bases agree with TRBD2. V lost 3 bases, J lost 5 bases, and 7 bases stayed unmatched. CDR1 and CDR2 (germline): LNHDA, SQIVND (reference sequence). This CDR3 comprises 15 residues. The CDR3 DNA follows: TGTGCCAGTAGTATGGAGCGGGGGGCGCTGGAGACCCAGTACTTC. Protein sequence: CASSMERGALETQYF.

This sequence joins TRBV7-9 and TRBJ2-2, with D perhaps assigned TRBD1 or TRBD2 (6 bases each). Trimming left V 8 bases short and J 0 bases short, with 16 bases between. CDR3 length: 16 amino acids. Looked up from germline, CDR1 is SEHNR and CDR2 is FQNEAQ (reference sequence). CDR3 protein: CASWGALPANTGELFF. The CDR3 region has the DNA TGTGCCAGCTGGGGGGCCCTTCCAGCGAACACCGGGGAGCTGTTTTTT.

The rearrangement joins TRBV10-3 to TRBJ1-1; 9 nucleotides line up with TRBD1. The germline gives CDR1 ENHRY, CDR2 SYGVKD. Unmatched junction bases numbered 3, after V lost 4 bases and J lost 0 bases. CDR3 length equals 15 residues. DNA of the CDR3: TGTGCCATCAGTGGGGGACAGGGAATGAACACTGAAGCTTTCTTT. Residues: CAISGGQGMNTEAFF.

CDR3 region: CASSLGRETEAFF. As DNA, the CDR3 is TGTGCCAGCAGCTTGGGCAGGGAAACTGAAGCTTTCTTT. The chain has TRBV5-8 and TRBJ1-1; the D gene is possibly TRBD1 (5 bases). The CDR3 has 13 amino acids. Germline values: CDR1 SGHTS, CDR2 YDEGEE. V gave up 0 bases and J gave up 5 bases, with 8 bases separating them.

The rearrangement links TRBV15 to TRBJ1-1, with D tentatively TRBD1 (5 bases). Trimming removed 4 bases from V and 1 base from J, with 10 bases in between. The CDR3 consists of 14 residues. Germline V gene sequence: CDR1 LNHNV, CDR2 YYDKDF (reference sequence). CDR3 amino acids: CATSNRQTNTEAFF. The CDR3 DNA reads TGTGCCACCAGCAACCGACAGACGAACACTGAAGCTTTCTTT.

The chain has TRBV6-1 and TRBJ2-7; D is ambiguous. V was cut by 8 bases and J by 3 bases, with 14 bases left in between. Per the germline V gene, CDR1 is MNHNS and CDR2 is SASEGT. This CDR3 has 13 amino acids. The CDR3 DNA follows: TGTGCCAGCCGTCAAAGGGTGCACTACGAGCAGTACTTC. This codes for CASRQRVHYEQYF.

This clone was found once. The chain's CDR3 is CASRRDRGSDYEQYF. For the CDR3, the DNA is TGTGCCAGCAGACGGGACAGGGGGTCTGACTACGAGCAGTACTTC. The gene calls are TRBV2 and TRBJ2-7; 11 bases match TRBD1. The CDR3 runs to 15 residues. V lost 6 bases to trimming and J lost 3 bases; unmatched junction nucleotides: 7. Germline loops: CDR1 SNHLY, CDR2 FYNNEI.

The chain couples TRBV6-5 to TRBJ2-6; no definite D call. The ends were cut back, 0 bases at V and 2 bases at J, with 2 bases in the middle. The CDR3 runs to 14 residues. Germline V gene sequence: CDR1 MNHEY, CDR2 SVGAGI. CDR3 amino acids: CASSYSPGANVLTF. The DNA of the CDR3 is TGTGCCAGCAGTTACTCCCCTGGGGCCAACGTCCTGACTTTC.

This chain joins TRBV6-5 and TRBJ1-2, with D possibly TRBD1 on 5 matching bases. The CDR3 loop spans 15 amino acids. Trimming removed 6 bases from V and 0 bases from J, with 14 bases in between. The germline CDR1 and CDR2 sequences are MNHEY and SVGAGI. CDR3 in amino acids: CASRNLGAANYGYTF. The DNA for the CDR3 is TGTGCCAGCAGGAACCTTGGGGCAGCTAACTATGGCTACACCTTC.

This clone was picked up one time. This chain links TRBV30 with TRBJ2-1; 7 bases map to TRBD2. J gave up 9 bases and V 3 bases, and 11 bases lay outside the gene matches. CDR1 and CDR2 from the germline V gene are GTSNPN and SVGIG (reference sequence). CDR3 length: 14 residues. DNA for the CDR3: TGTGCCTGGAGGGCTAGCGGATTTTACGGTGAGCAGTTCTTC. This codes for CAWRASGFYGEQFF.

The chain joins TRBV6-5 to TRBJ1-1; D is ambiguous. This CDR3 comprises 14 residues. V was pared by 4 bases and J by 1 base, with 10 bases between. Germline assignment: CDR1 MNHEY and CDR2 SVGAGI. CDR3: CASSLIHANTEAFF. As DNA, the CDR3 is TGTGCCAGCAGTTTGATACATGCGAACACTGAAGCTTTCTTT.

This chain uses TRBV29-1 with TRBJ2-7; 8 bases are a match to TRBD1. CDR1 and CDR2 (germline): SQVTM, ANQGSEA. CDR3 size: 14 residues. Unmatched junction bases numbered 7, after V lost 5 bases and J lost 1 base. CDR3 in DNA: TGCAGCGTTACCGGACAGGGTGGGTCCTACGAGCAGTACTTC. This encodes CSVTGQGGSYEQYF.

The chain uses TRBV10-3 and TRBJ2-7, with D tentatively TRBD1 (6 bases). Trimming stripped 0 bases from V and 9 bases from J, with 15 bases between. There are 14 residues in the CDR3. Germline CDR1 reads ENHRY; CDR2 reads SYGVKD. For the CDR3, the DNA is TGTGCCATCAGTGAGTCTGGGACACGAGGGTTGCAGTACTTC. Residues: CAISESGTRGLQYF.

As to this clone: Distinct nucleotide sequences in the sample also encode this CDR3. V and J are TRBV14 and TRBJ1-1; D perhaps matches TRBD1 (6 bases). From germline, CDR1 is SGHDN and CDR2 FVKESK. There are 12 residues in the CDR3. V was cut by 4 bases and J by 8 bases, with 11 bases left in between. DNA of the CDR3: TGTGCCAGCAGCCCCCTCGGGACAGAAGCTTTCTTT. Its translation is CASSPLGTEAFF.

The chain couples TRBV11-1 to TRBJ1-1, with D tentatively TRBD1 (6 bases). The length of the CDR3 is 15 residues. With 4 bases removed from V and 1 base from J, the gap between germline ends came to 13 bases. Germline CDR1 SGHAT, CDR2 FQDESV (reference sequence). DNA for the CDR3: TGTGCCAGCAGCTCTGGCTCAGGGGCGAACACTGAAGCTTTCTTT. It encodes CASSSGSGANTEAFF.

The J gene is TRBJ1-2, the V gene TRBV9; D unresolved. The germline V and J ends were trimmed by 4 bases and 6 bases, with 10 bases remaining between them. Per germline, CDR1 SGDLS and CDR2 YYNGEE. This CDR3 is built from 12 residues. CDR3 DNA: TGTGCCAGCAGCCGGCGGTCAGATGGCTACACCTTC. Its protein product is CASSRRSDGYTF. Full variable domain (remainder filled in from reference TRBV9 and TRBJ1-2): DSGVTQTPKHLITATGQRVTLRCSPRSGDLSVYWYQQSLDQGLQFLIQYYNGEERAKGNILERFSAQQFPDLHSELNLSSLELGDSALYFCASSRRSDGYTFGSGTRLTVV.

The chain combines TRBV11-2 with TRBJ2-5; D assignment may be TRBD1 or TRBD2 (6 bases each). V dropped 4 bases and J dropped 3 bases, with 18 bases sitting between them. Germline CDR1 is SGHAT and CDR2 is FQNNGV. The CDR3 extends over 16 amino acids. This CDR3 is CASSSSGAGSEETQYF. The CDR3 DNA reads TGTGCCAGCAGCTCCTCGGGGGCAGGGAGCGAAGAGACCCAGTACTTC.

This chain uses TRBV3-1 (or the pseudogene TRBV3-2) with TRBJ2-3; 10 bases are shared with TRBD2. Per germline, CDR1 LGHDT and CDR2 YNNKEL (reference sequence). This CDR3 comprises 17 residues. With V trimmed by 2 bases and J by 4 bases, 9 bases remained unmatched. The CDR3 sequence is CASSQRSERGGPDTQYF. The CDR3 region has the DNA TGTGCCAGCAGCCAAAGGTCCGAGCGGGGGGGCCCAGATACGCAGTATTTT.

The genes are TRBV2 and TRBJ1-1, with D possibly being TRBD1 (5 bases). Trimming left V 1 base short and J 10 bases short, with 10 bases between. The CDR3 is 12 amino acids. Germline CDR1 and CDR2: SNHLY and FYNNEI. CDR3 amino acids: CASSEVGVGAFF. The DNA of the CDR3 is TGTGCCAGCAGTGAAGTGGGGGTAGGAGCTTTCTTT.

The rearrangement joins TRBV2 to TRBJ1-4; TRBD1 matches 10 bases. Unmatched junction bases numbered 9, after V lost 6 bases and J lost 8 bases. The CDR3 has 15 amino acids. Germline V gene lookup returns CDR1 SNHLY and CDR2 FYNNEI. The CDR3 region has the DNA TGTGCCAGCAGGCCGGGACAGGGGATGTTGGAAAAACTGTTTTTT. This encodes CASRPGQGMLEKLFF.

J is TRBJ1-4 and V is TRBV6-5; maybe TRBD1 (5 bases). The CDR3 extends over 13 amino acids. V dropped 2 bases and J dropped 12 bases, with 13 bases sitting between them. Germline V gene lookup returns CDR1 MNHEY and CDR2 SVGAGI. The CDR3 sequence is CASSYRGAGELFF. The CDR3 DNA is TGTGCCAGCAGTTACCGTGGGGCCGGGGAACTGTTTTTT.